One sample yielded the 25 T cell receptor beta chains listed below, sequenced in a study of CD8+ T cells in alopecia areata. Extracted RNA was reverse transcribed into cDNA, the sequencing template. The data were produced by immunoSEQ multiplex PCR, yet TCRdb's version contains in-frame clones alone and is incomplete. The sample records some 200,000 clones, 50% to 60% being singletons. Treatment: oral pan-JAK inhibitor, 5-10 mg twice daily. The specimen comprised CD4+ T cells sorted from blood, sampled at week 4, from a patient treated with tofacitinib. The receptors come from a human donor with alopecia areata.

Here the CDR3 reads CASRTGLAVGELFF. DNA of the CDR3: TGCGCCAGCAGAACTGGACTAGCGGTCGGGGAGCTGTTTTTT. The gene calls are TRBV5-1 and TRBJ2-2; 10 nucleotides align to TRBD2. V lost 5 bases to trimming and J lost 7 bases; unmatched junction nucleotides: 5. Germline values: CDR1 SGHRS, CDR2 YFSETQ. This CDR3 has 14 amino acids. The whole variable domain, remainder taken from reference TRBV5-1 and TRBJ2-2, is KAGVTQTPRYLIKTRGQQVTLSCSPISGHRSVSWYQQTPGQGLQFLFEYFSETQRNKGNFPGRFSGRQFSNSRSEMNVSTLELGDSALYLCASRTGLAVGELFFGEGSRLTVL.

The chain carries TRBV15 and TRBJ2-2; the D gene is possibly TRBD1 (6 bases). The CDR3 is 14 residues long. Looked up from germline, CDR1 is LNHNV and CDR2 is YYDKDF (reference sequence). The germline V and J ends were trimmed by 6 bases and 2 bases, with 10 bases remaining between them. The CDR3 loop is CATRLQGNTGELFF. The CDR3, as DNA: TGTGCCACCAGGTTACAGGGAAACACCGGGGAGCTGTTTTTT.

The chain recombines TRBV29-1 with TRBJ1-1; D is ambiguous. The V end was cut by 8 bases, the J end by 4 bases, with 14 bases between. The CDR3 contains 12 residues. Germline V gene sequence: CDR1 SQVTM, CDR2 ANQGSEA. Here the CDR3 reads CSYRLPSTEAFF. As DNA, the CDR3 is TGCAGCTATCGCCTTCCGTCCACTGAAGCTTTCTTT. The entire variable domain, with the rest obtained from reference TRBV29-1 and TRBJ1-1, is as follows: SAVISQKPSRDICQRGTSLTIQCQVDSQVTMMFWYRQQPGQSLTLIATANQGSEATYESGFVIDKFPISRPNLTFSTLTVSNMSPEDSSIYLCSYRLPSTEAFFGQGTRLTVV.

This clone was detected only a few times. The chain is built from TRBV19 and TRBJ2-3, with 8 bases lining up with TRBD1. The CDR3 totals 15 residues. The junction had 12 bases not matched to a gene; V was cut back by 3 bases and J by 10 bases. Germline loops: CDR1 LNHDA, CDR2 SQIVND (reference sequence). The CDR3 spells CASSINGQGATAQYF. The CDR3 DNA sequence: TGTGCCAGTAGTATTAACGGGCAGGGGGCGACTGCGCAGTATTTT.

The rearrangement joins TRBV9 to TRBJ2-5; 10 positions match TRBD1. The germline gives CDR1 SGDLS, CDR2 YYNGEE. This CDR3 spans 16 amino acids. V was clipped by 0 bases and J by 1 base; unmatched bases: 3. CDR3 amino acids: CASSVGTGGFQETQYF. The CDR3 DNA follows: TGTGCCAGCAGCGTAGGGACAGGGGGATTCCAAGAGACCCAGTACTTC.

The chain uses TRBV7-2 and TRBJ2-1; D remains ambiguous. CDR1 is SGHTA, CDR2 FQGNSA, per germline. The CDR3 is 14 residues long. V shed 5 bases and J shed 6 bases, with 14 bases lying between them. The CDR3 reads CASSPMVALNEQFF. The CDR3 DNA follows: TGTGCCAGCAGCCCTATGGTAGCACTCAATGAGCAGTTCTTC.

The V call is TRBV7-2, the J call TRBJ1-2, with 10 bases aligning to TRBD1. V was clipped by 6 bases and J by 4 bases; unmatched bases: 5. Germline V gene sequence: CDR1 SGHTA, CDR2 FQGNSA. The CDR3 covers 14 residues. CDR3 protein: CASRQTGGSYGYTF. As DNA, the CDR3 is TGTGCCAGCAGGCAGACAGGGGGCAGCTATGGCTACACCTTC. The full variable domain, its missing parts supplied by reference TRBV7-2 and TRBJ1-2, is GAGVSQSPSNKVTEKGKDVELRCDPISGHTALYWYRQSLGQGLEFLIYFQGNSAPDKSGLPSDRFSAERTGGSVSTLTIQRTQQEDSAVYLCASRQTGGSYGYTFGSGTRLTVV.

The rearrangement joins TRBV29-1 to TRBJ2-5, with D tentatively TRBD2 (5 bases). CDR1 and CDR2 from the germline V gene are SQVTM and ANQGSEA. Deletions cut 6 bases from V and 2 bases from J, with 10 bases between. CDR3 length equals 12 residues. The CDR3 spells CSVRRGQETQYF. The CDR3, as DNA: TGCAGCGTCAGACGGGGACAAGAGACCCAGTACTTC.

The chain employs TRBV27 and TRBJ2-3; 7 positions agree with TRBD1. The CDR3 contains 15 residues. J was trimmed by 0 bases and V by 6 bases; bases with no gene match: 6. Germline loops: CDR1 MNHEY, CDR2 SMNVEV (reference sequence). CDR3 in amino acids: CASSMDRPSTDTQYF. In nucleotides, the CDR3 is TGTGCCAGCAGCATGGACAGGCCTAGCACAGATACGCAGTATTTT.

The rearrangement joins TRBV15 to TRBJ1-4, with D possibly matching TRBD1 (6 bases). Germline V gene lookup returns CDR1 LNHNV and CDR2 YYDKDF (reference sequence). The CDR3 has 15 amino acids. Trimming removed 2 bases at V and 5 bases at J, with 12 bases between. As DNA, the CDR3 is TGTGCCACCAGCAGAACAGGGAGCCTGAATGAAAAACTGTTTTTT. Amino acids: CATSRTGSLNEKLFF.

A remark on this clone: At one boundary the junction diverges from the germline segment, which might be a read error. The chain links TRBV29-1 to TRBJ1-2; TRBD1 might be the D (5 bases). From germline, CDR1 is SQVTM and CDR2 ANQGSEA. CDR3 length: 9 amino acids. The CDR3 nucleotides read TGCAGCGACTGGGGGGACCGCATCTTC. Translating it yields CSDWGDRIF.

This clone was seen a handful of times. This sequence joins TRBV7-2 and TRBJ1-6; 8 positions agree with TRBD1. The CDR3 consists of 14 residues. The germline gives CDR1 SGHTA, CDR2 FQGNSA. The J segment lost 7 bases and the V segment lost 5 bases, leaving 4 bases of the junction unmatched. For the CDR3, the DNA is TGTGCCAGCAGCCAACAGGGGGGGAATTCACCCCTCCACTTT. As protein: CASSQQGGNSPLHF. The full variable domain, with the rest looked up from reference TRBV7-2 and TRBJ1-6, is GAGVSQSPSNKVTEKGKDVELRCDPISGHTALYWYRQSLGQGLEFLIYFQGNSAPDKSGLPSDRFSAERTGGSVSTLTIQRTQQEDSAVYLCASSQQGGNSPLHFGNGTRLTVT.

The rearrangement uses TRBV30 and TRBJ1-1; D ambiguous. Germline values: CDR1 GTSNPN, CDR2 SVGIG (reference sequence). With 5 bases removed from V and 1 base from J, the gap between germline ends came to 8 bases. This CDR3 contains 12 residues. Written as DNA, the CDR3 is TGTGCCTGGTCCGGGCCGAACACTGAAGCTTTCTTT. Its protein product is CAWSGPNTEAFF.

The gene calls are TRBV11-3 and TRBJ1-6; D is possibly TRBD1 (5 bases). This CDR3 spans 13 amino acids. V lost 11 bases and J 9 bases, leaving 17 bases between the germline ends. From germline, CDR1 is SGHNT and CDR2 YENEEA. DNA for the CDR3: TGTGCCTCGTCGGCAGCCGGGGGTTCACCCCTCCACTTT. As protein: CASSAAGGSPLHF.

This clone was recorded once. This chain uses TRBV5-4 with TRBJ2-3; no reliable D call. V lost 5 bases to trimming and J lost 1 base, with 17 bases between them. The CDR3 totals 16 residues. The V gene's germline CDR1 is SGHNT and CDR2 YYREEE (reference sequence). CDR3 loop: CASRSSDGTGTDTQYF. DNA of the CDR3: TGTGCCAGCAGGTCATCGGACGGTACGGGCACAGATACGCAGTATTTT.

The chain is built from TRBV5-1 and TRBJ1-1, with unresolved D. The CDR3 spans 15 residues. Per the germline V gene, CDR1 is SGHRS and CDR2 is YFSETQ. V was pared by 3 bases and J by 2 bases, with 14 bases between. The CDR3 sequence is CASSYSTSVNTEAFF. The DNA for the CDR3 is TGCGCCAGCAGCTATTCCACAAGTGTAAACACTGAAGCTTTCTTT.

The genes are TRBV7-8 and TRBJ1-6; TRBD1 matches at 8 bases. Trimming took 5 bases from V and 9 from J; bases not matched to a gene: 9. The CDR3 has 15 amino acids. Germline CDR1 SGHVS, CDR2 FQNEAQ. CDR3 in amino acids: CASSLYGQGGSPLHF. In DNA form, the CDR3 reads TGTGCCAGCAGCCTCTATGGACAGGGAGGTTCACCCCTCCACTTT. Full variable domain (rest looked up from reference TRBV7-8 and TRBJ1-6): GAGVSQSPRYKVAKRGQDVALRCDPISGHVSLFWYQQALGQGPEFLTYFQNEAQLDKSGLPSDRFFAERPEGSVSTLKIQRTQQEDSAVYLCASSLYGQGGSPLHFGNGTRLTVT.

The sample holds a few counts of this clone. The CDR3 sequence: CASTWTGTNYGYTF. CDR3 coding DNA: TGTGCCAGCACCTGGACCGGGACTAACTATGGCTACACCTTC. The chain carries TRBV7-9 and TRBJ1-2; D not certain. With 7 bases removed from V and 0 bases from J, the gap between germline ends came to 12 bases. The CDR3 contains 14 residues. CDR1 SEHNR and CDR2 FQNEAQ come from the germline V gene (reference sequence).

The J gene is TRBJ2-5, the V gene TRBV29-1, with D maybe TRBD2 (6 bases). V was clipped by 7 bases and J by 2 bases, with 14 bases between them. In germline, CDR1 is SQVTM, CDR2 ANQGSEA. There are 13 residues in the CDR3. The DNA of the CDR3 is TGCAGCGCCACAGTGGGGGGACAAGAGACCCAGTACTTC. Protein product: CSATVGGQETQYF.

The rearrangement joins TRBV5-4 to TRBJ1-2; 9 nucleotides agree with TRBD1. CDR1 and CDR2 (germline): SGHNT, YYREEE (reference sequence). The CDR3 has 17 amino acids. V shed 0 bases and J 2 bases; nucleotides not matched to a gene: 8. Here the CDR3 reads CASSLVGQGVVNYGYTF. The CDR3, as DNA: TGTGCCAGCAGCTTGGTGGGACAGGGAGTCGTAAACTATGGCTACACCTTC.

The V and J genes are TRBV15 and TRBJ2-2, with D uncertain. This CDR3 comprises 14 residues. Germline V gene data show CDR1 as LNHNV and CDR2 as YYDKDF (reference sequence). V lost 0 bases and J 5 bases, leaving 7 bases between the germline ends. The CDR3 region is CATSRDRLTGELFF. CDR3 coding DNA: TGTGCCACCAGCAGAGATCGTTTGACCGGGGAGCTGTTTTTT.

J is TRBJ2-3 and V is TRBV13, with 10 bases that match TRBD2. The V gene end was trimmed by 6 bases and the J gene end by 7 bases; junction bases not matched to a gene: 7. Germline lookup yields CDR1 PRHDT and CDR2 FYEKMQ (reference sequence). The CDR3 length is 14 residues. CDR3 DNA: TGTGCCAGCAGGAGGACTAGCGGAAAGAATACGCAGTATTTT. It yields the protein CASRRTSGKNTQYF.

This clone was detected a few times. The V and J genes are TRBV14 and TRBJ2-3, with 7 bases lining up with TRBD2. This CDR3 comprises 13 residues. CDR1 is SGHDN, CDR2 FVKESK, per germline. Germline trimming cut 4 bases from V and 8 bases from J; bases unmatched to any gene: 6. CDR3: CASSRDPSGTQYF. CDR3 bases: TGTGCCAGCAGCCGAGACCCTAGCGGTACGCAGTATTTT. The full variable domain, with the rest looked up from reference TRBV14 and TRBJ2-3, is EAGVTQFPSHSVIEKGQTVTLRCDPISGHDNLYWYRRVMGKEIKFLLHFVKESKQDESGMPNNRFLAERTGGTYSTLKVQPAELEDSGVYFCASSRDPSGTQYFGPGTRLTVL.

J is TRBJ1-1 and V is TRBV5-4; D is ambiguous. V lost 2 bases to trimming and J lost 4 bases, with 12 bases between them. CDR1 is SGHNT, CDR2 YYREEE, per germline (reference sequence). The CDR3 has 14 residues. The CDR3 DNA is TGTGCCAGCAGCTTTTCGGTGGCGCGCACTGAAGCTTTCTTT. This translates into CASSFSVARTEAFF.

V gene TRBV4-2 combines with J gene TRBJ2-5, with 12 nucleotides matching TRBD2. Losses at the gene ends were 4 bases for V and 1 base for J; bases not matched to a gene: 4. The CDR3 has 16 amino acids. CDR1 LGHNA and CDR2 YNFKEQ come from the germline V gene. The CDR3 DNA reads as TGTGCCAGCAGCCGGGGACTAGCGGGTGCCCAAGAGACCCAGTACTTC. Protein product: CASSRGLAGAQETQYF.